The subject of this entry is one T cell receptor (beta chain). The data originate from a study of cytomegalovirus exposure and HLA in healthy donors. Primers: 60 Vbeta forward and 13 Jbeta reverse. Some clones are missing from TCRdb's copy, which holds only in-frame ones; the method was immunoSEQ multiplex PCR. This repertoire shows around 160,000 clones, 75% to 90% found once; its top ten account for about 9.3%. V was pared by 3 bases and J by 0 bases, with 18 bases between. The CDR3 has 18 amino acids. Germline CDR1 is KGHSH and CDR2 is LQKENI. The genes are TRBV18 and TRBJ1-5; possible D gene TRBD1, 5 bases. The clonotype originates from a man aged 18 to 29 in good health and CMV-seropositive. What was sequenced was PBMCs. CDR3 region: CASSPQGVLSYSNQPQHF. The CDR3 DNA reads as TGTGCCAGCTCACCGCAAGGGGTTCTCTCTTATAGCAATCAGCCCCAGCATTTT. Full variable domain (outside the CDR3, taken from reference TRBV18 and TRBJ1-5): NAGVMQNPRHLVRRRGQEARLRCSPMKGHSHVYWYRQLPEEGLKFMVYLQKENIIDESGMPKERFSAEFPKEGPSILRIQQVVRGDSAAYFCASSPQGVLSYSNQPQHFGDGTRLSIL.